The 3 T cell receptor beta chains below come from one sample, sequenced in a study of T cell responses to AZD1222 COVID-19 vaccine. The repertoire was sequenced with immunoSEQ multiplex PCR; TCRdb's copy has only in-frame clones and lacks some. The data hold about 44,000 clones, with over 60% observed a single time. Sequences were derived from peripheral blood, sampled on day 0 of AZD1222 vaccination. Receptors were obtained from an adult in good health.

The chain combines TRBV18 with TRBJ2-3; D might be TRBD1 (5 bases). V was trimmed by 3 bases and J by 0 bases, leaving 10 bases between them. Germline CDR1 reads KGHSH; CDR2 reads LQKENI. This CDR3 contains 15 residues. CDR3 coding DNA: TGTGCCAGCTCACCGACAGACCCTAGCACAGATACGCAGTATTTT. Translation: CASSPTDPSTDTQYF.

V and J are TRBV24-1 and TRBJ2-2; 7 positions agree with TRBD1. This CDR3 spans 16 amino acids. J gave up 1 base and V 5 bases, and 6 bases lay outside the gene matches. Germline values: CDR1 KGHDR, CDR2 SFDVKD. For the CDR3, the DNA is TGTGCCACCAGTGGGTTGGGACAGCTGAACACCGGGGAGCTGTTTTTT. It yields the protein CATSGLGQLNTGELFF.

The chain recombines TRBV27 with TRBJ1-1; TRBD1 is a possible D gene (6 bases). The germline CDR1 and CDR2 sequences are MNHEY and SMNVEV (reference sequence). The CDR3 is 13 residues long. V lost 7 bases, J lost 1 base, and 10 bases lay in between. CDR3: CASKGETNTEAFF. For the CDR3, the DNA is TGTGCCAGCAAGGGGGAGACGAACACTGAAGCTTTCTTT.